This TCR beta chain appears in the sequencing data of a study of blood T cell repertoires in COVID-19. In terms of age and location, participants ranged from roughly 18 to 90 years and lived in approximately 24 US areas. Cohorts were assigned according to the clinical history that participants reported. Recovered Cohort 3 donors showed two negative PCRs, clearance, or symptom resolution. The CDR3 loop spans 15 amino acids. Between the trimmed V and J ends, which lost 3 bases and 3 bases, there was a span of 14 bases. Germline CDR1 and CDR2: SGHRS and YFSETQ. Original analysis: Reference gene primer amplification gave estimated nucleated cell counts. The data were produced by immunoSEQ multiplex PCR, yet TCRdb's version contains in-frame clones alone and is incomplete. That table supplies the V and J calls and clone size; D and trimming were determined from the DNA. Among fewer than 200,000 clones listed, about 80% were seen once.

With regard to this clone: Distinct nucleotide sequences in the sample also encode this CDR3.

V gene TRBV5-1 combines with J gene TRBJ2-3; D is possibly TRBD2 (5 bases). The origin of this receptor is a man over 45 who had recovered from COVID-19. The specimen sequenced was PBMCs or T cells enriched from blood (not recorded which). This CDR3 reads CASSSGAGGTDTQYF. The DNA of the CDR3 is TGCGCCAGCAGCTCCGGAGCAGGAGGAACAGATACGCAGTATTTT.